This T cell receptor (beta chain) was sequenced for a study of blood T cells in healthy people across ages. Study conclusions and caveats: Donor CMV status, an unknown factor, possibly confounded changes in expanded clonotypes.

Together with a sample-barcoded 5' primer, a J-beta primer mix was included in a second PCR lasting roughly 6 to 12 cycles. Each TCR beta cDNA got a 12-nucleotide random molecular identifier. TCRdb re-called the 5' RACE reads with MiXCR, one entry per CDR3 protein. The table has around 1,100,000 distinct CDR3 sequences, 35% to 45% seen once. Every donor provided roughly 10 milliliters of peripheral blood. No fewer than 5 micrograms of total RNA were isolated from every sample. There are 16 residues in the CDR3. V shed 1 base and J shed 0 bases, with 7 bases lying between them. Turning to this clonotype: Its cognate antigen is unknown.

The sequence was collected from a man between 18 and 29 years old in good health. The chain carries TRBV12-3 or TRBV12-4 and TRBJ1-6; D is unresolved. Specimen: blood. CDR3 sequence (DNA): TGTGCCAGCAGTTTAGTCGGGAGCTCCTATAATTCACCCCTCCACTTT. This codes for CASSLVGSSYNSPLHF.